The source of this T cell receptor (beta chain) is a study of vaccination effects on CD4 cells after COVID-19. Some clones are missing from TCRdb's copy, which holds only in-frame ones; the method was immunoSEQ multiplex PCR. The profile shows roughly 43,000 clones, over 60% of them singletons. As to this clone: Its cognate antigen is unknown.

V gave up 3 bases and J gave up 3 bases, with 3 bases separating them. Germline CDR1 and CDR2: SGHNT and YYREEE (reference sequence). This CDR3 has 12 residues. Expansion of antigen-specific CD4+ T cells with viral peptide pools was carried out by the ViraFEST assay before sequencing. Culture proceeded for under twelve days, and CD4+ T cells were then isolated. Every participant took two doses of the BNT162b2 or mRNA-1273 vaccine. Each vaccine recipient was nucleocapsid antibody negative and had no prior SARS-CoV-2 infection. The chain joins TRBV5-4 to TRBJ2-2; D is ambiguous. This TCR derives from a human donor who received a COVID-19 vaccine. Sequencing used CD4+ T cells from PBMCs cultured with HCoV-OC43 spike peptides, obtained after COVID-19 vaccination. Sample subset: HCoV-OC43 spike overlapping peptide pool stimulation. CDR3 nucleotide sequence: TGTGCCAGCAGCTGGGACACCGGGGAGCTGTTTTTT. Encoded protein: CASSWDTGELFF.